The entry that follows covers one TCR beta chain sequence. Antigen: not known. The sample belongs to a study of cytomegalovirus exposure and HLA in healthy donors. Study-level points and caveats: Later analysis suggested most CMV-associated TCR beta chains were HLA-restricted.

The PCR employed 60 Vbeta primers together with 13 Jbeta primers. Method: immunoSEQ multiplex PCR; TCRdb's copy keeps in-frame clones and lacks some. The repertoire holds roughly 130,000 clones, with less than 85% as singletons. Germline CDR1 reads MNHNY; CDR2 reads SVGAGI (reference sequence). V lost 0 bases and J 2 bases, leaving 14 bases between the germline ends. CDR3 length: 16 residues. What was sequenced was PBMCs. The chain uses TRBV6-6 and TRBJ2-7; D remains ambiguous. The sequence was collected from a man aged 40-49 years in good health and CMV-seronegative. This chain's CDR3 is CASSYSMAQATYEQYF. CDR3 coding DNA: TGTGCCAGCAGTTACTCGATGGCGCAGGCTACCTACGAGCAGTACTTC.